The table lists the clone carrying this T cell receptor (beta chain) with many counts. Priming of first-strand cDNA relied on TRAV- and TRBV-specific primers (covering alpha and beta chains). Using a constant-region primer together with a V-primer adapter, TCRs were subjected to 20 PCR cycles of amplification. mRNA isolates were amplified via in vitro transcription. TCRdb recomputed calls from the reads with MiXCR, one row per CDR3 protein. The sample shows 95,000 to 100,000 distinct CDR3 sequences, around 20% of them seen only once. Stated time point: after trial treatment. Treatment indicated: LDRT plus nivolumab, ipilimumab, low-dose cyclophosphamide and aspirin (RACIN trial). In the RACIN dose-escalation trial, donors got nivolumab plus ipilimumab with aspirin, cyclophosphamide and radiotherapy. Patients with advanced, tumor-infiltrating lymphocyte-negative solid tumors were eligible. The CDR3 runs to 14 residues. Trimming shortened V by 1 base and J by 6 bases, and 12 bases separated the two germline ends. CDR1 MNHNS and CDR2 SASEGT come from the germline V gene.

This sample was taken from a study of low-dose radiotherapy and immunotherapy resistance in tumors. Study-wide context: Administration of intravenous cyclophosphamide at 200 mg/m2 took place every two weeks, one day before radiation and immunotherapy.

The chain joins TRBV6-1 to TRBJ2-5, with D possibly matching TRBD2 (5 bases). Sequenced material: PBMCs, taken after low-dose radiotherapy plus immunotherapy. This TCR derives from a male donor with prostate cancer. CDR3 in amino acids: CASSEGARGQTQYF. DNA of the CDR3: TGTGCCAGCAGTGAAGGTGCTAGAGGGCAGACCCAGTACTTC.